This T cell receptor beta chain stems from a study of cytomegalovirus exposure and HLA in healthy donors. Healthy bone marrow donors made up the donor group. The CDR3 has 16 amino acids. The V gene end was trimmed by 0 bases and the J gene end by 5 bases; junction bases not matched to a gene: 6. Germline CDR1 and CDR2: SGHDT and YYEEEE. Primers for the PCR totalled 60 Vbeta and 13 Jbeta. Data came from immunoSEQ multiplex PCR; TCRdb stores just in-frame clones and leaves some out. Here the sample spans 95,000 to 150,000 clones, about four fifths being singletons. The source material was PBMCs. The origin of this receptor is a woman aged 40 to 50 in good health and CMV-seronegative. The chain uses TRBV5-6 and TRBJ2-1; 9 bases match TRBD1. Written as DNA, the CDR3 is TGTGCCAGCAGCTTGGCCGGGACAGGGTCACACAATGAGCAGTTCTTC. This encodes CASSLAGTGSHNEQFF.